The 20 T cell receptor beta chains given below trace back to one sample, sequenced in a study of cytomegalovirus exposure and HLA in healthy donors. Amplification used 60 Vbeta primers and 13 Jbeta primers. Clones were sequenced by immunoSEQ multiplex PCR, and TCRdb holds only the in-frame ones, with some missing. In the table there are 150,000 to 200,000 clones, over 60% of which are singletons. The material sequenced was PBMCs. These receptor sequences come from a girl under 18 in good health and CMV-seronegative.

The chain combines TRBV30 with TRBJ1-1; 8 bases map to TRBD1. The V and J ends lost 6 bases and 4 bases, in that order; junction bases with no gene match: 1. The CDR3 covers 11 residues. Germline loops: CDR1 GTSNPN, CDR2 SVGIG (reference sequence). The CDR3 DNA reads as TGTGCCTGCACAGGGGGCACTGAAGCTTTCTTT. Translating it yields CACTGGTEAFF.

J is TRBJ2-7 and V is TRBV9; possible D gene TRBD1, 6 bases. The CDR3 contains 14 residues. The V and J ends lost 0 bases and 2 bases respectively, with 9 bases between them. Germline V gives CDR1 SGDLS, CDR2 YYNGEE. CDR3 sequence reads: CASSVDQGTYEQYF. Here the CDR3 DNA reads TGTGCCAGCAGCGTAGATCAGGGGACCTACGAGCAGTACTTC.

V is TRBV9 and J is TRBJ2-1; TRBD2 agrees at 14 bases. J was trimmed by 7 bases and V by 4 bases; bases with no gene match: 13. Germline-derived CDR1 and CDR2 are SGDLS and YYNGEE. CDR3 length equals 18 residues. CDR3 residues: CASSFSTSGGVSANEQFF. CDR3 DNA sequence: TGTGCCAGCAGCTTCTCGACTAGCGGGGGGGTCTCGGCGAATGAGCAGTTCTTC.

The chain combines TRBV6-5 with TRBJ1-1; D perhaps matches TRBD1 (5 bases). The CDR3 runs 16 residues. Looked up from germline, CDR1 is MNHEY and CDR2 is SVGAGI. V shed 0 bases and J shed 4 bases, with 15 bases lying between them. CDR3 nucleotides: TGTGCCAGCAGTTACTCGAGAATTAGCAGGGCCACTGAAGCTTTCTTT. It is translated as CASSYSRISRATEAFF.

In this sample, this clone turned up once. The chain employs TRBV18 and TRBJ2-7, with 9 bases that match TRBD1. The CDR3 has 16 residues. Trimming removed 2 bases from V and 3 bases from J; junction bases left unmatched: 8. Looked up from germline, CDR1 is KGHSH and CDR2 is LQKENI. The CDR3 protein is CASSPGWTGENYEQYF. The CDR3 bases are TGTGCCAGCTCACCAGGGTGGACAGGGGAAAACTACGAGCAGTACTTC.

The chain uses TRBV10-3 and TRBJ1-5, with 7 bases that match TRBD1. V was pared by 7 bases and J by 5 bases, with 5 bases of the junction left unmatched. Germline V gene sequence: CDR1 ENHRY, CDR2 SYGVKD. The CDR3 is 13 residues long. CDR3 nucleotide sequence: TGTGCCATCACCCCTGACAGGGATCAGCCCCAGCATTTT. It specifies CAITPDRDQPQHF.

The chain carries TRBV7-9 and TRBJ2-3; D ambiguous. Germline CDR1 is SEHNR and CDR2 is FQNEAQ (reference sequence). V was clipped by 6 bases and J by 3 bases, with 7 bases between them. The CDR3 is 12 residues long. CDR3 nucleotides: TGTGCCAGCAGATACGGGACAGATACGCAGTATTTT. Protein product: CASRYGTDTQYF.

The rearrangement joins TRBV27 to TRBJ2-7, with 9 bases identical to TRBD2. CDR3 length: 14 residues. V lost 4 bases and J lost 3; bases outside the gene matches: 4. The germline V gene has CDR1 MNHEY and CDR2 SMNVEV (reference sequence). The CDR3 spells CASSSGRGGYEQYF. In DNA form, the CDR3 reads TGTGCCAGCAGTTCAGGGCGGGGGGGCTACGAGCAGTACTTC.

The chain recombines TRBV7-9 with TRBJ1-5, with a tentative D call TRBD1 (6 bases). CDR1 and CDR2 (germline): SEHNR, FQNEAQ (reference sequence). The ends were cut back, 5 bases at V and 4 bases at J, with 18 bases in the middle. The CDR3 spans 16 residues. This CDR3 is CASSADRDKTNQPQHF. The CDR3, as DNA: TGTGCCAGCAGCGCGGACCGGGACAAAACTAATCAGCCCCAGCATTTT.

As DNA, the CDR3 is TGTGCCAGCAGCTTAGATCTCGGTGGCCCTAGCGGCTACACCTTC. Its protein is CASSLDLGGPSGYTF. This sequence joins TRBV11-2 and TRBJ1-2; D is ambiguous. Trimming removed 0 bases at V and 8 bases at J, with 16 bases between. Germline loops: CDR1 SGHAT, CDR2 FQNNGV. CDR3 length equals 15 residues.

The chain has TRBV6-1 and TRBJ2-3, with D perhaps matching TRBD2 (6 bases). CDR3 length: 14 amino acids. CDR1 and CDR2 (germline): MNHNS, SASEGT. The germline V and J ends were trimmed by 7 bases and 2 bases, with 13 bases remaining between them. CDR3 nucleotides: TGTGCCAGCAAAAGCGGGCCCCTCACAGATACGCAGTATTTT. It codes for CASKSGPLTDTQYF.

The chain recombines TRBV7-9 with TRBJ2-7; D is unclear. CDR3 size: 13 residues. The V end lost 3 bases, the J end lost 6 bases, and 12 bases lay between the germline ends. CDR1 is SEHNR and CDR2 is FQNEAQ in the germline V gene (reference sequence). The CDR3 region is CASSFLAPAEQYF. The DNA for the CDR3 is TGTGCCAGCAGCTTCCTGGCTCCCGCCGAGCAGTACTTC.

The CDR3 DNA reads as TGTGCCAGCGGGTACCCGGACAGTTCAGAGGGGCCCCAGCATTTT. The encoded protein is CASGYPDSSEGPQHF. V gene TRBV28 combines with J gene TRBJ1-5; the D gene is possibly TRBD1 (6 bases). CDR3 length: 15 amino acids. From germline, CDR1 is MDHEN and CDR2 SYDVKM. V was clipped by 8 bases and J by 9 bases, with 23 bases between them.

This chain joins TRBV27 and TRBJ1-1, with TRBD1 matching 10 bases. V gave up 5 bases and J gave up 5 bases; unmatched junction bases: 5. Germline-derived CDR1 and CDR2 are MNHEY and SMNVEV (reference sequence). This CDR3 has 14 residues. The chain's CDR3 is CASSQTGGRTEAFF. CDR3 nucleotide sequence: TGTGCCAGCAGTCAGACAGGGGGCAGGACTGAAGCTTTCTTT.

J is TRBJ2-3 and V is TRBV5-1, with 10 nucleotides matching TRBD2. The V segment lost 3 bases and the J segment 3 bases; nucleotides outside the gene matches: 4. The germline V gene encodes CDR1 SGHRS and CDR2 YFSETQ. The CDR3 spans 15 residues. The CDR3 here is CASSSSGGVTDTQYF. The CDR3 DNA sequence: TGCGCCAGCAGCTCGAGCGGGGGGGTAACAGATACGCAGTATTTT.

The V gene is TRBV7-9, the J gene TRBJ1-2; 9 nucleotides align to TRBD1. Germline V CDR1 and CDR2: SEHNR, FQNEAQ (reference sequence). The trim removed 5 bases at V and 7 bases at J, leaving 11 bases unmatched. CDR3 length: 15 residues. CDR3 region: CASSPGTGPLGGYTF. In DNA, the CDR3 is TGTGCCAGCAGCCCCGGGACAGGGCCGTTGGGTGGCTACACCTTC.

CDR3 nucleotide sequence: TGTGCCAGCAGCCCCACGACTAGTGGTACGCAGTATTTT. Its protein product is CASSPTTSGTQYF. V is TRBV9 and J is TRBJ2-3; possible D gene TRBD2, 6 bases. CDR1 and CDR2 from the germline V gene are SGDLS and YYNGEE. The CDR3 loop spans 13 amino acids. V lost 4 bases and J lost 8, with 14 bases in between.

The V call is TRBV6-1, the J call TRBJ1-1; 7 positions agree with TRBD1. Germline V gene lookup returns CDR1 MNHNS and CDR2 SASEGT. CDR3 size: 14 residues. Trimming at V came to 4 bases and at J to 8 bases, leaving 10 bases not matched to a gene. CDR3 residues: CASSGQGDKLEAFF. CDR3 DNA sequence: TGTGCCAGCAGTGGACAGGGAGACAAACTAGAAGCTTTCTTT.

Here the CDR3 reads CASSLVGAAPYEQYF. In DNA form, the CDR3 reads TGTGCCAGCAGCTTGGTTGGGGCCGCCCCCTACGAGCAGTACTTC. The chain is built from TRBV5-4 and TRBJ2-7; tentative D call: TRBD1 (5 bases). Germline V gene data show CDR1 as SGHNT and CDR2 as YYREEE (reference sequence). Trimming pared 0 bases from V and 2 bases from J, leaving 12 bases between. This CDR3 is 15 amino acids long.

The rearrangement joins TRBV2 to TRBJ2-7; 9 bases line up with TRBD2. V lost 4 bases to trimming and J lost 0 bases; unmatched junction nucleotides: 7. The CDR3 has 16 residues. Per the germline V gene, CDR1 is SNHLY and CDR2 is FYNNEI. The CDR3 coding sequence is TGTGCCAGCAGTGCCCCCCTAGCGGGGCGCTCCTACGAGCAGTACTTC. Amino acid sequence: CASSAPLAGRSYEQYF.